This T cell receptor (beta chain) was obtained from a study of blood T cell repertoires in COVID-19. Study as a whole: T cells, B-cell-depleted T cells, or PBMCs provided the cDNA or gDNA that served as material.

In Seattle, patients joined the study during active infection and were tracked longitudinally. There are 12 residues in the CDR3. The germline gives CDR1 GTSNPN, CDR2 SVGIG (reference sequence). Trimming pared 7 bases from V and 3 bases from J, leaving 12 bases between. Sequencing was performed with immunoSEQ multiplex PCR; in TCRdb, only in-frame clones are kept and a portion is missing. The repertoire holds about 130,000 clones, with roughly 89% as singletons. The rearrangement uses TRBV30 and TRBJ1-2; no definite D call. This sequence was found in a man aged 55 to 70 with COVID-19, enrolled during active disease. The source material was peripheral blood. The CDR3 DNA reads as TGTGCCTCGATCCTAATGGACTATGGCTACACCTTC. Amino acid sequence: CASILMDYGYTF.